The table lists the clone carrying this T cell receptor beta chain with many counts. Its antigen is unidentified. This sample was taken from a study of T cells in Graves' hyperthyroidism and ophthalmopathy. Whole-study results and caveats: Ophthalmopathy, as predicted by the model, came a median roughly 6.5 months after the prediction. Most expanded thyroid clonotypes above 0.001 recurred in blood.

What was amplified from RNA transcripts were TCR beta CDR3 regions. During a first-round RT-PCR of the TCR CDR3, the HTBI primer set was used. From the multiplex PCR reads, TCRdb called clonotypes with MiXCR, one entry per CDR3 protein. The data contain 650,000 to 800,000 distinct CDR3 sequences, approximately 42% of them singletons. The CDR3 length is 17 residues. From germline, CDR1 is SGHRS and CDR2 YFSETQ. The V and J ends lost 2 bases and 1 base respectively, with 18 bases between them. Uncontrolled infection, other autoimmune disease, pregnancy or lactation barred patients from enrollment. The TCR was taken from an adult man with Graves' disease, either hyperthyroidism or ophthalmopathy (not recorded which). The V call is TRBV5-1, the J call TRBJ1-1; D is undetermined. The sample comprised peripheral blood or thyroid tissue (not recorded which). The CDR3 sequence: CASSFDRLGRPNTEAFF. CDR3 sequence (DNA): TGCGCCAGCAGCTTCGACCGCCTCGGACGACCGAACACTGAAGCTTTCTTT.